The entry below describes one TCR beta chain. Its antigen is as yet unknown. This entry belongs to a study of graft-versus-host responses after intestinal transplantation. At the level of the study: Recipients were given multivisceral, liver-intestinal, or isolated intestinal transplants. All recipients got anti-thymocyte globulin induction, then tacrolimus and steroids for 2 to 3 years. Overall study results and limits: The recipient marrow held GvH clones, and some of them showed up first in ileum or blood.

The CDR3 covers 16 residues. TCRdb's copy holds only in-frame clones and misses some; the assay was immunoSEQ multiplex PCR. The sample has tens of thousands of clones, 80% to 95% seen once. The chain couples TRBV21-1 to TRBJ2-5; TRBD2, the D gene given by the table, was not confirmed from the DNA. TRBV21-1 is listed as a pseudogene. This sequence originates from a human donor who received an intestinal transplant. The sample consisted of unstimulated CD4+ T cells sorted from spleen or lymph node cells, taken before intestinal transplant. The CDR3: CASTPSTRPHVETQYF. Written as DNA, the CDR3 is TGTGCCAGCACCCCATCAACTAGGCCACACGTTGAGACCCAGTACTTC.